This T cell receptor beta chain comes out of a study of shared clonotypes between healthy human individuals. In the study overall: Those who served as donors were a couple of women and three men between the ages of 18 and 49. Overall study results and limits: Richness estimates generally favored naive over memory subsets. Around 5.4% of naive CD4 clonotypes were common to four donors. Only blood samples were collected, and tissue repertoires likely differ.

It was CD45RO-negative cells, positively selected for CCR7, that made up naive CD8 cells, with terminally differentiated effector memory CD45RA+ cells excluded. This clone has a handful of counts. What it binds is not known. Other DNA sequences in this sample translate to the same CDR3. The germline V gene has CDR1 DFQATT and CDR2 SNEGSKA (reference sequence). The CDR3 spans 11 residues. Trimming cost V 3 bases and J 3 bases, with 5 bases left between them. Using immunoSEQ multiplex PCR, the repertoire was profiled, and TCRdb retains in-frame clones only, with some absent. The data contain roughly 810,000 clones, approximately 97% of them seen just once; the ten biggest clones take up approximately 0.2%.

Material for sequencing was naive CD8+ T cells sorted from blood. The chain combines TRBV20-1 with TRBJ1-1; D is unresolved. This receptor was taken from a man aged 30 to 45 in good health. CDR3 loop: CSARDYTEAFF. For the CDR3, the DNA is TGCAGTGCTAGGGACTACACTGAAGCTTTCTTT.